The source of this TCR beta chain is a study of blood T cell repertoires in COVID-19. The wider study: PBMCs, B-cell-depleted T cells, or T cells were the source of the cDNA or gDNA that made up the material.

Here immunoSEQ multiplex PCR was the method, and the copy in TCRdb shows in-frame clones only, minus some. The table records 100,000 to 120,000 clones, roughly four fifths of them present only once. This CDR3 has 16 amino acids. Trimming pared 6 bases from V and 0 bases from J, leaving 16 bases between. Germline V gives CDR1 SGDLS, CDR2 YYNGEE. V and J are TRBV9 and TRBJ2-1; D may be TRBD1 (5 bases). This TCR derives from a woman aged 60-75 years with acute or convalescent COVID-19. The sequenced sample consisted of peripheral blood. For the CDR3, the DNA is TGTGCCAGCACGCCCGGACATCTTTACTCCTACAATGAGCAGTTCTTC. It translates to CASTPGHLYSYNEQFF.